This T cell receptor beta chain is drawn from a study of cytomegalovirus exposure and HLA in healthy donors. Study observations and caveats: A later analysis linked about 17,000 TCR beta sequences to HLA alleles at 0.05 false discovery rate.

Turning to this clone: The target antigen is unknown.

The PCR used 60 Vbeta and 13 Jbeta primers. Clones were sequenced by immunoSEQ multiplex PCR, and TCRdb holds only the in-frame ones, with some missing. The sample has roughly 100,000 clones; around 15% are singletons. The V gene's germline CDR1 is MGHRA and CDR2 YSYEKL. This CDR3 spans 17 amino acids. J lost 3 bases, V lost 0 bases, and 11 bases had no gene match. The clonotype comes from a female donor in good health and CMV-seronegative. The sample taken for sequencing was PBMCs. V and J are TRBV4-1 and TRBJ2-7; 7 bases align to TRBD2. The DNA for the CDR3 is TGCGCCAGCAGCCAAGATTCTAACGGGGGGAATCTCTACGAGCAGTACTTC. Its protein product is CASSQDSNGGNLYEQYF.